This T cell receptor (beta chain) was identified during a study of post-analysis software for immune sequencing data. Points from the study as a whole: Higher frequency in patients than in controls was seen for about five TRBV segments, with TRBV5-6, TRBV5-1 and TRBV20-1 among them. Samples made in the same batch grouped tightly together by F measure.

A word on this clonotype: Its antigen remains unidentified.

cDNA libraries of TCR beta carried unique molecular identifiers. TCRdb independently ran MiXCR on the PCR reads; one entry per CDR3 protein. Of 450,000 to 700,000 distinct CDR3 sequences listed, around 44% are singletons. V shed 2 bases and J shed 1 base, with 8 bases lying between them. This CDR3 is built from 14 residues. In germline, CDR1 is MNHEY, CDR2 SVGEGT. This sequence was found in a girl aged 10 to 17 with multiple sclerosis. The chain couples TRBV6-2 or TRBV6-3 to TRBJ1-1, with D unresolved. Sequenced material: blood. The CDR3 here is CASSYQVENTEAFF. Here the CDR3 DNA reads TGTGCCAGCAGTTACCAAGTTGAGAACACTGAAGCTTTCTTT.